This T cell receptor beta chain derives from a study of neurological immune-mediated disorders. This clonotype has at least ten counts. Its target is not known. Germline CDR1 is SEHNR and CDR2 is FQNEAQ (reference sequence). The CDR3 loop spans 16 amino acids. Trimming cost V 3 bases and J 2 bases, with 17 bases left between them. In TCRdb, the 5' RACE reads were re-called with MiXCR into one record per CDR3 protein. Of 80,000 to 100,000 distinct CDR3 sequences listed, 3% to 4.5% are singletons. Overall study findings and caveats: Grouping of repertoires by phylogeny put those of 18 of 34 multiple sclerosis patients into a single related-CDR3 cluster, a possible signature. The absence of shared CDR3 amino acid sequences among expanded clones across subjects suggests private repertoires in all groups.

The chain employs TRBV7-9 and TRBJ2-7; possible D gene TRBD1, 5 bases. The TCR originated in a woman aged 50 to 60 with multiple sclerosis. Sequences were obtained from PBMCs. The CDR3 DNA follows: TGTGCCAGCAGCTTGGGGATAAGACAGCCGACCTACGAGCAGTACTTC. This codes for CASSLGIRQPTYEQYF.